This TCR beta chain is drawn from a study of cytomegalovirus exposure and HLA in healthy donors. General study findings and limits: Associated with cytomegalovirus, according to the listing, were 150 to 200 TCR beta chains. In a later analysis, common viral pathogens appeared linked to several of the most significant clusters. While the bulk of TCR sequences proved rare, some public TCRs turned up in many donors.

This CDR3 comprises 13 residues. V was cut by 5 bases and J by 6 bases, with 14 bases left in between. In germline, CDR1 is MNHNY, CDR2 SVGAGI (reference sequence). With respect to this clone: Its antigen is undetermined.

While unrecorded immune exposures were likely, the donors were nominally healthy when sampled. Both 60 Vbeta primers and 13 Jbeta primers went into the PCR. Sequencing used immunoSEQ multiplex PCR; TCRdb keeps in-frame clones, though not all of them. Here the sample spans 150,000 to 190,000 clones, roughly 80% being singletons. The V call is TRBV6-6, the J call TRBJ2-7; no definite D call. Sequences were obtained from PBMCs. This TCR came from a woman aged 45-65 years in good health and CMV-seropositive. The CDR3 loop reads CASSPREASEQYF. DNA of the CDR3: TGTGCCAGCAGTCCCAGAGAGGCTAGCGAGCAGTACTTC.